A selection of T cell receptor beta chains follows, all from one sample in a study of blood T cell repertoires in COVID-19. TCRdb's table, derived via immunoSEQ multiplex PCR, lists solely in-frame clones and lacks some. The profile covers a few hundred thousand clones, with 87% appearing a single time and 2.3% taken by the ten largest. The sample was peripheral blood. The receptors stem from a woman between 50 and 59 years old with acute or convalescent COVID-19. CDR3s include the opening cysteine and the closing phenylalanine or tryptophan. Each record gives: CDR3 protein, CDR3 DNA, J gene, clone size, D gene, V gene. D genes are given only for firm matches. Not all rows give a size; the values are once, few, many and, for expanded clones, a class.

CDR3: CASSFARGAIGYTF
DNA: TGTGCCAGCAGCTTTGCCAGGGGGGCGATCGGCTACACCTTC
J: TRBJ1-2
size: NA
D: TRBD1
V: TRBV7-2

CDR3: CASSSEGGRGGYTF
DNA: TGTGCCAGCAGTTCCGAAGGGGGCAGAGGGGGCTACACCTTC
J: TRBJ1-2
size: NA
D: TRBD1
V: TRBV28

CDR3: CSVELRERYEQFF
DNA: TGCAGCGTTGAATTGCGGGAGAGGTATGAGCAGTTCTTC
J: TRBJ2-1
size: once
D: TRBD2
V: TRBV29-1

CDR3: CASGQASSGNTIYF
DNA: TGTGCCTCCGGACAGGCGAGCTCTGGAAACACCATATATTTT
J: TRBJ1-3
size: NA
D: TRBD1
V: TRBV19

CDR3: CASSLAALNTGELFF
DNA: TGTGCCAGCAGCTTGGCTGCATTGAACACCGGGGAGCTGTTTTTT
J: TRBJ2-2
size: NA
D: NA
V: TRBV7-3

CDR3: CASGFASDRVGGELFF
DNA: TGTGCTAGTGGTTTCGCATCTGACAGGGTCGGCGGGGAGCTGTTTTTT
J: TRBJ2-2
size: NA
D: TRBD1
V: TRBV12-5

CDR3: CASRTSGGAETQYF
DNA: TGTGCCAGCCGGACTAGCGGTGGTGCAGAGACCCAGTACTTC
J: TRBJ2-5
size: NA
D: TRBD2
V: TRBV5-4

CDR3: CASRGQGSAFF
DNA: TGTGCCAGCAGGGGACAGGGTTCAGCTTTCTTT
J: TRBJ1-1
size: NA
D: TRBD1
V: TRBV6-5

CDR3: CASTEIMGGVQPQHF
DNA: TGTGCCAGTACCGAAATTATGGGGGGGGTGCAGCCCCAGCATTTT
J: TRBJ1-5
size: NA
D: NA
V: TRBV19

CDR3: CASNYLEGQGSYEQYF
DNA: TGCGCCAGCAATTACCTAGAGGGACAGGGATCCTACGAGCAGTACTTC
J: TRBJ2-7
size: NA
D: TRBD1
V: TRBV5-1

CDR3: CASSVLQGVGEKLFF
DNA: TGTGCCAGCAGCGTATTACAGGGGGTTGGTGAAAAACTGTTTTTT
J: TRBJ1-4
size: NA
D: TRBD1
V: TRBV9

CDR3: CASSGEPNQPQHF
DNA: TGCGCCAGCAGCGGGGAGCCAAATCAGCCCCAGCATTTT
J: TRBJ1-5
size: few
D: NA
V: TRBV5-1

CDR3: CASSFVTDTYEQYF
DNA: TGTGCCAGCAGCTTTGTCACAGATACCTACGAGCAGTACTTC
J: TRBJ2-7
size: NA
D: NA
V: TRBV7-9

CDR3: CASSLMGPGRGQPQHF
DNA: TGTGCCAGCAGCTTAATGGGGCCAGGGAGGGGTCAGCCCCAGCATTTT
J: TRBJ1-5
size: once
D: NA
V: TRBV7-3

CDR3: CASSSWGWTSSNEQFF
DNA: TGTGCCAGCAGTTCCTGGGGTTGGACTAGCAGTAATGAGCAGTTCTTC
J: TRBJ2-1
size: NA
D: TRBD2
V: TRBV13

CDR3: CAWSVPWFGSGIDEQYF
DNA: TGTGCCTGGAGTGTACCCTGGTTTGGTAGCGGGATAGACGAGCAGTACTTC
J: TRBJ2-7
size: NA
D: TRBD2
V: TRBV30

CDR3: CASSLLQGANSPLHF
DNA: TGCGCCAGCAGCTTGCTACAGGGGGCGAATTCACCCCTCCACTTT
J: TRBJ1-6
size: NA
D: TRBD1
V: TRBV5-1

CDR3: CASSLAPSGSIYNEQFF
DNA: TGCGCCAGCAGCTTGGCCCCCAGCGGGAGTATTTACAATGAGCAGTTCTTC
J: TRBJ2-1
size: NA
D: TRBD2
V: TRBV5-1

CDR3: CASRGGQGTYNEQFF
DNA: TGTGCCAGCAGGGGGGGACAGGGGACATACAATGAGCAGTTCTTC
J: TRBJ2-1
size: NA
D: TRBD1
V: TRBV2

CDR3: CASRFGGFADTGELFF
DNA: TGTGCCAGCAGATTTGGAGGATTTGCCGACACCGGGGAGCTGTTTTTT
J: TRBJ2-2
size: NA
D: NA
V: TRBV28

CDR3: CASGEQNTEAFF
DNA: TGTGCCAGCGGAGAGCAGAACACTGAAGCTTTCTTT
J: TRBJ1-1
size: NA
D: NA
V: TRBV2

CDR3: CASSEPPPAWQETQYF
DNA: TGCGCCAGCAGTGAGCCGCCGCCAGCGTGGCAAGAGACCCAGTACTTC
J: TRBJ2-5
size: NA
D: NA
V: TRBV10-1

CDR3: CASSFGTIFDQETQYF
DNA: TGCGCCAGCAGCTTCGGGACTATCTTTGATCAAGAGACCCAGTACTTC
J: TRBJ2-5
size: few
D: TRBD2
V: TRBV5-1

CDR3: CASSPEGSGGNYGYTF
DNA: TGTGCCAGCAGCCCAGAGGGGTCAGGGGGCAACTATGGCTACACCTTC
J: TRBJ1-2
size: NA
D: TRBD1
V: TRBV4-2

CDR3: CASSPRLATSYEQYF
DNA: TGTGCCAGCAGCCCCCGACTAGCGACATCCTACGAGCAGTACTTC
J: TRBJ2-7
size: NA
D: TRBD2
V: TRBV7-9

CDR3: CASSLLSVTNTGELFF
DNA: TGTGCCAGCAGCTTGTTGAGCGTTACGAACACCGGGGAGCTGTTTTTT
J: TRBJ2-2
size: NA
D: NA
V: TRBV13

CDR3: CASSRKTGVRGTGELFF
DNA: TGCGCCAGCAGTCGTAAAACAGGGGTCCGGGGGACCGGGGAGCTGTTTTTT
J: TRBJ2-2
size: NA
D: NA
V: TRBV23-1

CDR3: CASSLYRSSYEQYF
DNA: TGTGCCAGCAGTTTGTACAGGAGCTCCTACGAGCAGTACTTC
J: TRBJ2-7
size: NA
D: NA
V: TRBV27

CDR3: CATSGGQGGTEAFF
DNA: TGTGCCACCAGCGGAGGACAGGGAGGCACTGAAGCTTTCTTT
J: TRBJ1-1
size: NA
D: TRBD1
V: TRBV15

CDR3: CASSPLSTGGQLAQYF
DNA: TGCGCCAGCAGCCCACTTTCGACAGGGGGCCAGTTGGCCCAGTACTTC
J: TRBJ2-5
size: NA
D: TRBD1
V: TRBV5-1

CDR3: CASSSLYTEAFF
DNA: TGCGCCAGCAGCTCCTTGTACACTGAAGCTTTCTTT
J: TRBJ1-1
size: NA
D: NA
V: TRBV5-1

CDR3: CATTQVYEQYF
DNA: TGTGCCACGACACAGGTGTACGAGCAGTACTTC
J: TRBJ2-7
size: NA
D: NA
V: TRBV2